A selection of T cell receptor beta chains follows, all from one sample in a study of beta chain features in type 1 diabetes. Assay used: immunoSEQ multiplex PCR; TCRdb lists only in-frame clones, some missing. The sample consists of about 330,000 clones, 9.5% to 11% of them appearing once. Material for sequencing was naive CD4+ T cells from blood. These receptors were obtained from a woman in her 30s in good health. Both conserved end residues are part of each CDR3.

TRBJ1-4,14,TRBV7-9,CASSTTGRHEKLFF
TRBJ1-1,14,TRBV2,CASSVQGQDTEAFF
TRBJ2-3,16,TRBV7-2,CASSPQGTSGTDTQYF
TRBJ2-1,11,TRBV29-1,CSVDSYDEQFF
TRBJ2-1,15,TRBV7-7,CASSPGLARSDEQFF
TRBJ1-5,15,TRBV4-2,CASSQARQGGQPQHF
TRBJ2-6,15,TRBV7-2,CASSFSLSGANVLTF
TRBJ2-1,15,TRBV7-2,CASSLAGLAYNEQFF
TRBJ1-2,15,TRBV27,CASSFKSRRFYGYTF
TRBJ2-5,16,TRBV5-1,CASSLRSPNRDETQYF
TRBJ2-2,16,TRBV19,CASSNKQGINTGELFF
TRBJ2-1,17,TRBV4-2,CASSQVGEGTDYNEQFF
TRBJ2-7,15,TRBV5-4,CASSLAGRDTGEQYF
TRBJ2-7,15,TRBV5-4,CASRGPASGRYEQYF
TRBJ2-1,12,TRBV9,CASSGKGGEQFF
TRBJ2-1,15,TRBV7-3,CASSPQTGLGHEQFF
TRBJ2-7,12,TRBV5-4,CASQGRSYEQYF
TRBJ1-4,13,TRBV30,CAWSQSHQEKLFF
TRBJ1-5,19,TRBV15,CATSWGERARGYSNQPQHF
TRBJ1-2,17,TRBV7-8,CASSFAGDPFLNYGYTF
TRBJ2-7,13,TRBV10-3,CAISESPGVEQYF
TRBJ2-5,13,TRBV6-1,CATGEKRRETQYF
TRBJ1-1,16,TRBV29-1,CSVEEGGQSMNTEAFF
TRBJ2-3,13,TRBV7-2,CASSLPLTDTQYF
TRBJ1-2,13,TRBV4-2,CASSQDANYGYTF
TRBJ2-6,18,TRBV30,CAWSSHRGRNSGANVLTF